A single sample gave rise to the 23 T cell receptor beta chains below, sequenced in a study of shared clonotypes between healthy human individuals. Some clones are missing from TCRdb's copy, which holds only in-frame ones; the method was immunoSEQ multiplex PCR. The sample shows 950,000 to 1,100,000 clones, 70% to 80% of them seen only once. The specimen was memory CD4+ T cells sorted from blood. As to subset: CD45RA-negative fraction. The source is a man aged 18 to 29 in good health.

The rearrangement links TRBV6-5 to TRBJ2-1, with 12 nucleotides matching TRBD2. The CDR3 runs 14 residues. With V trimmed by 6 bases and J by 7 bases, 4 bases remained unmatched. Germline CDR1 is MNHEY and CDR2 is SVGAGI. CDR3 residues: CASRAGLAGNEQFF. The DNA for the CDR3 is TGTGCCAGCAGGGCGGGACTAGCGGGTAATGAGCAGTTCTTC.

The chain couples TRBV6-5 to TRBJ2-3; a possible D gene is TRBD1 (5 bases). The ends were cut back, 6 bases at V and 2 bases at J, with 12 bases in the middle. The V gene's germline CDR1 is MNHEY and CDR2 SVGAGI. The CDR3 is made up of 14 amino acids. As DNA, the CDR3 is TGTGCCAGCAGCCCGACAGTGAACACAGATACGCAGTATTTT. Protein sequence: CASSPTVNTDTQYF.

The chain is built from TRBV19 and TRBJ2-3, with D maybe TRBD2 (6 bases). Germline V gene data show CDR1 as LNHDA and CDR2 as SQIVND (reference sequence). Trimming removed 4 bases from V and 6 bases from J, with 17 bases in between. The CDR3 sequence is 15 residues long. CDR3 nucleotide sequence: TGTGCCAGTAGTAAGAGGAGCGCAGGAGGGGATACGCAGTATTTT. Residues: CASSKRSAGGDTQYF.

This clone was seen ten or more times. V is TRBV7-9 and J is TRBJ2-3; 11 nucleotides align to TRBD2. The CDR3 runs to 16 residues. V gave up 5 bases and J gave up 3 bases; unmatched junction bases: 7. Germline V lookup: CDR1 SEHNR, CDR2 FQNEAQ (reference sequence). The CDR3 sequence: CASSGGLAGKTDTQYF. DNA of the CDR3: TGTGCCAGCAGCGGTGGACTAGCGGGCAAGACAGATACGCAGTATTTT. The full variable domain, its missing parts supplied by reference TRBV7-9 and TRBJ2-3, is DTGVSQNPRHKITKRGQNVTFRCDPISEHNRLYWYRQTLGQGPEFLTYFQNEAQLEKSRLLSDRFSAERPKGSFSTLEIQRTEQGDSAMYLCASSGGLAGKTDTQYFGPGTRLTVL.

The chain combines TRBV11-2 with TRBJ2-1; 10 bases map to TRBD2. CDR3 size: 15 residues. The germline CDR1 and CDR2 sequences are SGHAT and FQNNGV. J lost 8 bases, V lost 5 bases, and 9 bases had no gene match. The DNA of the CDR3 is TGTGCCAGCAGCCCAGCGGGAGGGCCGGTTTATGAGCAGTTCTTC. Its translation is CASSPAGGPVYEQFF.

V is TRBV6-1 and J is TRBJ2-7; TRBD1 agrees at 9 bases. This CDR3 contains 15 residues. The J segment lost 5 bases and the V segment lost 1 base, leaving 6 bases of the junction unmatched. Germline V gene sequence: CDR1 MNHNS, CDR2 SASEGT. The CDR3 reads CASSEDTGGHNEQYF. Here the CDR3 DNA reads TGTGCCAGCAGTGAAGACACAGGGGGCCACAACGAGCAGTACTTC.

This sequence joins TRBV28 and TRBJ2-1; D possibly corresponds to TRBD1 (6 bases). Trimming left V 6 bases short and J 0 bases short, with 15 bases between. Germline CDR1 and CDR2: MDHEN and SYDVKM. This CDR3 is 16 amino acids long. As DNA, the CDR3 is TGTGCCAGCAGCCTTTGGGGGCGGGCCTCCTACAATGAGCAGTTCTTC. Amino acids: CASSLWGRASYNEQFF.

This chain connects TRBV5-8 to TRBJ2-4; 9 bases agree with TRBD2. The V segment lost 4 bases and the J segment 0 bases; nucleotides outside the gene matches: 11. CDR1 is SGHTS, CDR2 YDEGEE, per germline. The CDR3 runs to 18 residues. The CDR3 here is CASSARRLAELAKNIQYF. The CDR3 DNA is TGTGCCAGCAGCGCTCGCCGACTAGCGGAGCTAGCCAAAAACATTCAGTACTTC.

This clone came up a few times. The gene calls are TRBV10-1 and TRBJ2-2, with D perhaps being TRBD1 or TRBD2 (6 bases each). Trimming cost V 7 bases and J 0 bases, with 18 bases left between them. Germline CDR1 reads WNHNN; CDR2 reads SYGVQD (reference sequence). The CDR3 runs to 17 residues. The CDR3 coding sequence is TGCGCCAGCAATGGGGGGCCGGGCGGATCGAACACCGGGGAGCTGTTTTTT. It specifies CASNGGPGGSNTGELFF.

The V and J genes are TRBV5-5 and TRBJ1-1, with no clear D. The CDR3 sequence is 13 residues long. The V and J ends lost 4 bases and 6 bases respectively, with 13 bases between them. The germline V gene has CDR1 SGHKS and CDR2 YYEKEE (reference sequence). CDR3 sequence reads: CASSHTMTAEAFF. The DNA for the CDR3 is TGTGCCAGCAGCCATACGATGACCGCTGAAGCTTTCTTT.

The rearrangement uses TRBV2 and TRBJ2-7, with TRBD1 identical over 9 bases. Germline lookup yields CDR1 SNHLY and CDR2 FYNNEI. J gave up 4 bases and V 10 bases, and 11 bases lay outside the gene matches. The CDR3 runs to 14 residues. CDR3 protein: CATSVQTGGYEQYF. The DNA for the CDR3 is TGTGCCACCTCGGTTCAGACAGGGGGGTACGAGCAGTACTTC.

This clone showed up just a few times. This chain connects TRBV5-4 to TRBJ1-2; tentatively, D is TRBD1 (5 bases). This CDR3 contains 17 residues. Deletions cut 1 base from V and 4 bases from J, with 20 bases between. CDR1 SGHNT and CDR2 YYREEE come from the germline V gene (reference sequence). CDR3 nucleotide sequence: TGTGCCAGCAGCTTGATAGTGGCACTCAAGGGGTTCTATGGCTACACCTTC. Protein sequence: CASSLIVALKGFYGYTF.

The genes are TRBV6-4 and TRBJ1-5, with D unresolved. The CDR3 covers 14 residues. CDR1 is MRHNA, CDR2 SNTAGT, per germline. V lost 3 bases to trimming and J lost 4 bases, with 10 bases between them. The CDR3 sequence is CASSDFQVNQPQHF. In nucleotides, the CDR3 is TGTGCCAGCAGTGATTTCCAGGTGAATCAGCCCCAGCATTTT.

V usage is TRBV19 and J usage is TRBJ1-2; a possible D gene is TRBD1 (6 bases). Trimming pared 4 bases from V and 4 bases from J, leaving 16 bases between. CDR1 and CDR2 from the germline V gene are LNHDA and SQIVND (reference sequence). The CDR3 sequence is 15 residues long. Here the CDR3 reads CASSTLTGEFYGYTF. The CDR3 bases are TGTGCCAGTAGTACCCTGACAGGCGAATTCTATGGCTACACCTTC.

The chain employs TRBV19 and TRBJ2-2; D is ambiguous. Trimming stripped 7 bases from V and 3 bases from J, with 12 bases between. Germline assignment: CDR1 LNHDA and CDR2 SQIVND (reference sequence). The CDR3 contains 14 residues. The CDR3 DNA reads as TGTGCCAGTAAAATCGACGGGTACACCGGGGAGCTGTTTTTT. Its translation is CASKIDGYTGELFF.

The CDR3 is CASSSLETGNTIYF. In DNA, the CDR3 is TGTGCCAGCAGCAGTCTGGAGACTGGAAACACCATATATTTT. The chain recombines TRBV25-1 with TRBJ1-3; D uncertain. The CDR3 has 14 residues. Looked up from germline, CDR1 is MGHDK and CDR2 is SYGVNS. Trimming took 6 bases from V and 2 from J, leaving 11 bases between them.

As for this clone: The sample has other DNA sequences that encode this CDR3 too. The chain uses TRBV2 and TRBJ1-5, with D perhaps TRBD1 (5 bases). This CDR3 spans 12 amino acids. Germline V gene lookup returns CDR1 SNHLY and CDR2 FYNNEI. V lost 6 bases and J lost 4, with 7 bases in between. The CDR3: CASSRENQPQHF. CDR3 bases: TGTGCCAGCAGCAGGGAGAATCAGCCCCAGCATTTT.

V and J are TRBV5-1 and TRBJ2-5; D remains unclear. The germline gives CDR1 SGHRS, CDR2 YFSETQ. V lost 0 bases and J 4 bases, leaving 7 bases between the germline ends. The CDR3 runs 13 residues. DNA of the CDR3: TGCGCCAGCAGCTTGGCGCCCACAGAGACCCAGTACTTC. It yields the protein CASSLAPTETQYF.

This sequence joins TRBV2 and TRBJ2-2, with 7 bases identical to TRBD2. Germline-derived CDR1 and CDR2 are SNHLY and FYNNEI. This CDR3 contains 13 residues. Germline trimming cut 5 bases from V and 6 bases from J; bases unmatched to any gene: 3. The CDR3: CASSFRGAGELFF. The CDR3 DNA reads TGTGCCAGCAGTTTTCGGGGGGCCGGGGAGCTGTTTTTT.

V and J are TRBV6-5 and TRBJ1-5; perhaps TRBD1 as D (6 bases). There are 15 residues in the CDR3. V gave up 4 bases and J gave up 0 bases, with 10 bases separating them. Germline values: CDR1 MNHEY, CDR2 SVGAGI. CDR3 in DNA: TGTGCCAGCAGTTGGGGGCGGGATAGCAATCAGCCCCAGCATTTT. Residues: CASSWGRDSNQPQHF.

This chain uses TRBV5-1 with TRBJ1-4, with a possible D match to TRBD1 (6 bases). V lost 1 base to trimming and J lost 8 bases, with 12 bases between them. The germline CDR1 and CDR2 sequences are SGHRS and YFSETQ. CDR3 length: 14 residues. CDR3 sequence (DNA): TGCGCCAGCAGCTTGCAAGGGGGGGACGAAAAACTGTTTTTT. Amino acids: CASSLQGGDEKLFF.

Comment on this clone: This specimen includes other DNA sequences encoding the same CDR3. This chain joins TRBV28 and TRBJ2-7, with 10 bases matching TRBD1. This CDR3 is 13 amino acids long. Unmatched junction bases numbered 3, after V lost 6 bases and J lost 4 bases. The germline V gene has CDR1 MDHEN and CDR2 SYDVKM. Written as DNA, the CDR3 is TGTGCCAGCAGCCGGACAGGGGGGTACGAGCAGTACTTC. It encodes CASSRTGGYEQYF. The full variable domain, completed using reference TRBV28 and TRBJ2-7, is DVKVTQSSRYLVKRTGEKVFLECVQDMDHENMFWYRQDPGLGLRLIYFSYDVKMKEKGDIPEGYSVSREKKERFSLILESASTNQTSMYLCASSRTGGYEQYFGPGTRLTVT.

The chain carries TRBV5-1 and TRBJ2-2; D remains ambiguous. The CDR3 has 15 residues. Looked up from germline, CDR1 is SGHRS and CDR2 is YFSETQ. V gave up 3 bases and J gave up 1 base, with 10 bases separating them. In DNA form, the CDR3 reads TGCGCCAGCAGCTCCAAGGCGATGAACACCGGGGAGCTGTTTTTT. As protein: CASSSKAMNTGELFF.